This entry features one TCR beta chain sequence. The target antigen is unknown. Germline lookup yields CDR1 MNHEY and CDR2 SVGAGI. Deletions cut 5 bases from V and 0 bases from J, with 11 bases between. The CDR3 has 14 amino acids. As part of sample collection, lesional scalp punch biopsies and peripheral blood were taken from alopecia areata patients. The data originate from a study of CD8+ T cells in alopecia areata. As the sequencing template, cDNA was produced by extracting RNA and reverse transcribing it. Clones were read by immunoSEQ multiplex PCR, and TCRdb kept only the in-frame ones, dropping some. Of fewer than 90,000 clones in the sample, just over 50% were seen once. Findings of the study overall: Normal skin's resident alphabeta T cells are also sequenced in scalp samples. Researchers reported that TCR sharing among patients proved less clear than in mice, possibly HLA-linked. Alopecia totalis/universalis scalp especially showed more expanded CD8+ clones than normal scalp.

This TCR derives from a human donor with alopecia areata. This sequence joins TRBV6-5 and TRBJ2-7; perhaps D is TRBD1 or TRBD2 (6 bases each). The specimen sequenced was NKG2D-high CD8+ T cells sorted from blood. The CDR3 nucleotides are TGTGCCAGCAGTCTAGGGGGGAGCTCCTACGAGCAGTACTTC. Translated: CASSLGGSSYEQYF.